This TCR beta chain was retrieved from a study of cytomegalovirus exposure and HLA in healthy donors. As to this clone: What it recognizes is unknown.

Study results and caveats: Analysis was carried out at a later point, and it linked a missense DCLRE1C variant to TCR beta V- and J-gene trimming. Further analysis was carried out later, and it showed several of the most significant clusters appearing linked to common viral pathogens.

The CDR3 spans 15 residues. V lost 4 bases to trimming and J lost 6 bases, with 15 bases between them. CDR1 MNHNS and CDR2 SASEGT come from the germline V gene. 13 Jbeta primers and 60 Vbeta primers were used for the PCR. Clones were read by immunoSEQ multiplex PCR, and TCRdb kept only the in-frame ones, dropping some. Its listing shows about 110,000 clones. This clonotype was obtained from a man aged 30 to 45 in good health and CMV-seronegative. The chain links TRBV6-1 to TRBJ1-4; D remains unclear. Sample: PBMCs. For the CDR3, the DNA is TGTGCCAGCAGTGGGTCGAGGATTTGGGATGAAAAACTGTTTTTT. It specifies CASSGSRIWDEKLFF.